This T cell receptor beta chain was captured in a study of cytotoxic CD8 clonotypes in ibrutinib-treated CLL. As for the study in general: Approximately 25 partial and 2 complete responses; at median 68 months, about 14 remitted, approximately 12 progressed. Findings of the study overall: Public clonotypes were uncommon and contracted or stayed stable on treatment. At progression, clonality fell back toward baseline after rising at ibrutinib response.

Between the trimmed V and J ends, which lost 1 base and 6 bases, there was a span of 5 bases. This CDR3 has 12 amino acids. Germline V CDR1 and CDR2: SNHLY, FYNNEI. Generated by immunoSEQ multiplex PCR, the TCRdb table keeps only in-frame clones and is missing some. The sample shows around 130,000 clones, 80% to 85% of them seen only once. Regarding this clone: Antigen specificity is unknown.

Cryopreserved PBMCs provided roughly 2 micrograms of genomic DNA for the TCR beta libraries. The TCR sequence derives from a human donor with chronic lymphocytic leukemia. V usage is TRBV2 and J usage is TRBJ2-3; no definite D call. Sequences were derived from PBMCs, sampled after 24 months of ibrutinib treatment. The chain's CDR3 is CASSEEVDTQYF. The CDR3 DNA sequence: TGTGCCAGCAGTGAAGAGGTGGATACGCAGTATTTT.